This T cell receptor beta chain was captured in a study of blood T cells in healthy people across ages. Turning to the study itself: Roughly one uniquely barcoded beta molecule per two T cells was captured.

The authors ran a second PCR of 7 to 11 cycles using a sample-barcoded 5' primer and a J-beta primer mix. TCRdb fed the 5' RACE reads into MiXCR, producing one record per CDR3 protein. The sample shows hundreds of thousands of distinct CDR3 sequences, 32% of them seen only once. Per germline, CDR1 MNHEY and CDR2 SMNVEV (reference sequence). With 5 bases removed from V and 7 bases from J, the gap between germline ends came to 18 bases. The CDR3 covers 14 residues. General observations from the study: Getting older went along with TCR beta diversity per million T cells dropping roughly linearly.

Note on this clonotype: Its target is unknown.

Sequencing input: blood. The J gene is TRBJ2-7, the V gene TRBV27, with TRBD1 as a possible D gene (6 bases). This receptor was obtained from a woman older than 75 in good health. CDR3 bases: TGTGCCAGCAGTCCACAGGACAGAGTGTGGGAGCAGTACTTC. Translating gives CASSPQDRVWEQYF.